These T cell receptor beta chains were read from a single sample in a study of beta chain features in type 1 diabetes. Sequencing used immunoSEQ multiplex PCR; TCRdb keeps in-frame clones, though not all of them. The data show 130,000 to 150,000 clones, 6.9% seen once. Sequences were obtained from central memory CD4+ T cells from blood. The receptors were sampled from a woman in her 30s in good health. CDR3s leave out the opening cysteine and the closing phenylalanine or tryptophan.

v_call	j_call	cdr3_aa
TRBV7-6	TRBJ1-2	ASSPDRNYGYT
TRBV19	TRBJ2-1	ASSNGRGYNEQF
TRBV25-1	TRBJ2-7	ASRVGQGAGEQY
TRBV6-5	TRBJ2-5	ASSYQGGDQETQY
TRBV4-2	TRBJ2-7	ASSQADRTSSYEQY
TRBV5-1	TRBJ2-7	ASSLGLAGGPRDEQY
TRBV7-2	TRBJ2-7	ASSVRKSSYEQY
TRBV6-5	TRBJ2-5	ASKYDWAGETQY
TRBV9	TRBJ1-3	ASSETDSFAIY
TRBV21-1	TRBJ2-5	ASSKDAMRETQY
TRBV30	TRBJ1-1	AWDNGRRGTEAF
TRBV30	TRBJ1-2	AWRRGSRGYT
TRBV19	TRBJ1-5	ASSTTGGDQPQH
TRBV19	TRBJ2-5	ASSINSQETQY
TRBV6-6	TRBJ1-2	ASSDPDRANYGYT
TRBV18	TRBJ2-3	ASSQGTSGFSSSTDTQY
TRBV28	TRBJ2-5	ASSPLQGGGETQY
TRBV6-5	TRBJ2-1	ASSYQLAGYNEQF
TRBV7-3	TRBJ2-6	ASRPGQGSGANVLT
TRBV5-6	TRBJ2-6	ASSLPGQGFPGANVLT
TRBV5-4	TRBJ1-4	ASSGTGLDEKLF
TRBV18	TRBJ2-2	ASSWKRESTGELF
TRBV5-6	TRBJ1-5	ASSPDGGYNQPQH
TRBV27	TRBJ2-1	ASSWGEGRSGLAGVSHNEQF
TRBV23-1	TRBJ1-5	ASSQSDRDGVNQPQH
TRBV2	TRBJ1-4	ASSTTGGAEKLF
TRBV5-6	TRBJ1-1	ASSGDRDNTEAF
TRBV6-6	TRBJ1-4	ASSYDGGQGEKLF
TRBV29-1	TRBJ2-1	SVEASGSYNEQF
TRBV5-1	TRBJ2-5	ASSITGAGETQY
TRBV5-4	TRBJ2-3	ASSPRLAGTDTQY
TRBV4-2	TRBJ2-1	ASSQASGRDNEQF
TRBV9	TRBJ2-2	ASSVGAGINGGELF
TRBV2	TRBJ1-5	ASNSQGDGQPQH
TRBV29-1	TRBJ2-2	SVDPGHVTGELF
TRBV18	TRBJ2-5	ASSLGTGGEETQY
TRBV5-1	TRBJ1-5	ASSLGDTAQPQH